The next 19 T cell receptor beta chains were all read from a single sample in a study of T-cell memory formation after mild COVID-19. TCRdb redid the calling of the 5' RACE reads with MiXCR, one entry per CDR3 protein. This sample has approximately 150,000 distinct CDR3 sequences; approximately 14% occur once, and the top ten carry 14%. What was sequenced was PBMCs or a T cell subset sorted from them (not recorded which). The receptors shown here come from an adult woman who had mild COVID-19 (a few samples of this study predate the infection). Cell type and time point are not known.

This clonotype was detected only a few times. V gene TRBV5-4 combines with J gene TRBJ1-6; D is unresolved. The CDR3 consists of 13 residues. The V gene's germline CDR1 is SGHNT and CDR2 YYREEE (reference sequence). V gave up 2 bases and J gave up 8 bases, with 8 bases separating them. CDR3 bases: TGTGCCAGCAGCTTAGGTTCAGATTCACCCCTCCACTTT. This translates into CASSLGSDSPLHF.

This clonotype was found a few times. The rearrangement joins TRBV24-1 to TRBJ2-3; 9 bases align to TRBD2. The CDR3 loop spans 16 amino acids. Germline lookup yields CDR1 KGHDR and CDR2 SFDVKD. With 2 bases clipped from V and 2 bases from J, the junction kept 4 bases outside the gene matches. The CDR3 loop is CATSDYSGGNTDTQYF. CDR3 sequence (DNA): TGTGCCACCAGTGATTACAGCGGGGGGAACACAGATACGCAGTATTTT.

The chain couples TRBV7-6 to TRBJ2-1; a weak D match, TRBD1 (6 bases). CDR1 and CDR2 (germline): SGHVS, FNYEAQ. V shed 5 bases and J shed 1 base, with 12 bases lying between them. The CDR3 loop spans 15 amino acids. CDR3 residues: CASSAYRVSYNEQFF. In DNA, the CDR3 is TGTGCCAGCAGCGCTTACAGGGTTTCCTACAATGAGCAGTTCTTC.

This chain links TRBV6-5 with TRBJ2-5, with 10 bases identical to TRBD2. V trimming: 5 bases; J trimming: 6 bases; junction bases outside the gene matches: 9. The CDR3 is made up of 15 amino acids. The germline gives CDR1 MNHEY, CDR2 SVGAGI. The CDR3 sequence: CASSPTSGASQTQYF. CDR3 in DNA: TGTGCCAGCAGTCCTACTAGCGGGGCGAGCCAGACCCAGTACTTC.

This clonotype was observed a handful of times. CDR3 in amino acids: CSARDFGRVPTEAFF. CDR3 in DNA: TGCAGTGCTAGAGATTTTGGGAGGGTACCCACTGAAGCTTTCTTT. This chain links TRBV20-1 with TRBJ1-1; no clear D. The CDR3 spans 15 residues. The V end lost 0 bases, the J end lost 4 bases, and 15 bases lay between the germline ends. Per germline, CDR1 DFQATT and CDR2 SNEGSKA (reference sequence).

The CDR3 sequence: CASSLGLGDGYTF. In DNA, the CDR3 is TGTGCCAGCAGCTTGGGTTTGGGGGATGGCTACACCTTC. The chain links TRBV5-5 to TRBJ1-2; D is perhaps TRBD1 (5 bases). The CDR3 totals 13 residues. Germline V lookup: CDR1 SGHKS, CDR2 YYEKEE (reference sequence). Between the trimmed V and J ends, which lost 0 bases and 6 bases, there was a span of 9 bases.

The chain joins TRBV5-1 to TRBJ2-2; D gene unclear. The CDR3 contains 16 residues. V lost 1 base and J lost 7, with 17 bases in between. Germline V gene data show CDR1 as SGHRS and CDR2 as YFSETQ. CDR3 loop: CASSLSGVSGVGELFF. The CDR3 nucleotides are TGCGCCAGCAGCTTGAGTGGTGTGTCAGGCGTCGGGGAGCTGTTTTTT.

The CDR3 is CASSLVGGRGYTF. In nucleotides, the CDR3 is TGTGCCAGCAGCTTGGTAGGGGGGCGCGGCTACACCTTC. This chain uses TRBV5-5 with TRBJ1-2; D is possibly TRBD1 (6 bases). Germline loops: CDR1 SGHKS, CDR2 YYEKEE (reference sequence). The CDR3 totals 13 residues. V lost 0 bases, J lost 8 bases, and 11 bases lay in between. Full variable domain (rest looked up from reference TRBV5-5 and TRBJ1-2): DAGVTQSPTHLIKTRGQQVTLRCSPISGHKSVSWYQQVLGQGPQFIFQYYEKEERGRGNFPDRFSARQFPNYSSELNVNALLLGDSALYLCASSLVGGRGYTFGSGTRLTVV.

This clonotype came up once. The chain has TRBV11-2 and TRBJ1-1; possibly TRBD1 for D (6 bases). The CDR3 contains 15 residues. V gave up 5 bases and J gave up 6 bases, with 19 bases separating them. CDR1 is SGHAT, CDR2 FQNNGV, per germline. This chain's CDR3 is CASSKIQGKGAEAFF. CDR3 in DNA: TGTGCCAGCAGCAAAATACAGGGAAAGGGCGCTGAAGCTTTCTTT.

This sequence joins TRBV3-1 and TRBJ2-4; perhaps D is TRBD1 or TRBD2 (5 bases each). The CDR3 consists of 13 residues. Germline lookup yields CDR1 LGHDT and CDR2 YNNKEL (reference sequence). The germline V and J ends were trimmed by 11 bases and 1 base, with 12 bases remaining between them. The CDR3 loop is CASRGAAKNIQYF. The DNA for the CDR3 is TGTGCCTCGAGGGGAGCCGCCAAAAACATTCAGTACTTC. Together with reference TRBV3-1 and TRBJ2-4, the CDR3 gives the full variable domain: DTAVSQTPKYLVTQMGNDKSIKCEQNLGHDTMYWYKQDSKKFLKIMFSYNNKELIINETVPNRFSPKSPDKAHLNLHINSLELGDSAVYFCASRGAAKNIQYFGAGTRLSVL.

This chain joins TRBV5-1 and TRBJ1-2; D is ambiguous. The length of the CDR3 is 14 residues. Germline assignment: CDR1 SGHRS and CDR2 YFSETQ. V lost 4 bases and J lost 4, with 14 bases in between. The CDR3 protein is CASSELAKGYGYTF. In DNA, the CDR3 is TGCGCCAGCAGCGAACTAGCTAAGGGCTATGGCTACACCTTC.

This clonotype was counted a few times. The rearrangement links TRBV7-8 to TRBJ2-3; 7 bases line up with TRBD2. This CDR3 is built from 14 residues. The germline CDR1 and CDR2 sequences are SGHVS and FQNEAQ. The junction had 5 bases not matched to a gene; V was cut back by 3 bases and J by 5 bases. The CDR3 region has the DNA TGTGCCAGCAGCTTGGCGGGAGTGTTAGATACGCAGTATTTT. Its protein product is CASSLAGVLDTQYF. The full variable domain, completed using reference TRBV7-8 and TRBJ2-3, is GAGVSQSPRYKVAKRGQDVALRCDPISGHVSLFWYQQALGQGPEFLTYFQNEAQLDKSGLPSDRFFAERPEGSVSTLKIQRTQQEDSAVYLCASSLAGVLDTQYFGPGTRLTVL.

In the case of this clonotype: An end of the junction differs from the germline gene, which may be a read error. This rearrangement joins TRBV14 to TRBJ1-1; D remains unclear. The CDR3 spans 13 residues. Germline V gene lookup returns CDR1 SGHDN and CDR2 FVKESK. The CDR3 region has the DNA TGTGCCAGCGGCCAAGTGGGAGGGAGAGGAGCTTTCTTT. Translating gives CASGQVGGRGAFF. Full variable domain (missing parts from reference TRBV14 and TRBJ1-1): EAGVTQFPSHSVIEKGQTVTLRCDPISGHDNLYWYRRVMGKEIKFLLHFVKESKQDESGMPNNRFLAERTGGTYSTLKVQPAELEDSGVYFCASGQVGGRGAFFGQGTRLTVV.

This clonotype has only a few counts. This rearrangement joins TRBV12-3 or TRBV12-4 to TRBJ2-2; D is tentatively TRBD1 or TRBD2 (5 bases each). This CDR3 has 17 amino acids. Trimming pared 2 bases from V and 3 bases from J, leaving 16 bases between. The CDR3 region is CASSLYFLQGHTGELFF. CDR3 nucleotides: TGTGCCAGCAGTTTATACTTCCTGCAGGGACACACCGGGGAGCTGTTTTTT.

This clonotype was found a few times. The CDR3 region is CASEPRQSYEQYF. CDR3 coding DNA: TGTGCCAGCGAACCGAGACAATCCTACGAGCAGTACTTC. The chain combines TRBV6-2 or TRBV6-3 with TRBJ2-7; the D is unclear. From germline, CDR1 is MNHEY and CDR2 SVGEGT. The ends were cut back, 8 bases at V and 1 base at J, with 12 bases in the middle. CDR3 length: 13 residues.

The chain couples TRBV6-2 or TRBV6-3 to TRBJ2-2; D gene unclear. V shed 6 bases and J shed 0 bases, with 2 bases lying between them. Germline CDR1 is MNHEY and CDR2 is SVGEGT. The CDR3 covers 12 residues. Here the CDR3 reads CASRTNTGELFF. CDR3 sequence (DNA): TGTGCCAGCAGAACGAACACCGGGGAGCTGTTTTTT.

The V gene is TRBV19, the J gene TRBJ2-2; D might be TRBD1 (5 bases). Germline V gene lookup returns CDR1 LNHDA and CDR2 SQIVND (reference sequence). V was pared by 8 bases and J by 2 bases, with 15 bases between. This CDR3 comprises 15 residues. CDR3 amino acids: CASRRYDRNTGELFF. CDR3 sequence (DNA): TGTGCCAGTCGTCGGTATGACAGAAACACCGGGGAGCTGTTTTTT.

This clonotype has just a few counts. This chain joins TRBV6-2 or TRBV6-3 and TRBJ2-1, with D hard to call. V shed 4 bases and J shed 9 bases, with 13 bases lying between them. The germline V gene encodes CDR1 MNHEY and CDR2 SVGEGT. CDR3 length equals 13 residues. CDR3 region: CASSFQGPVEQFF. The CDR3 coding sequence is TGTGCCAGCAGTTTCCAAGGGCCTGTTGAGCAGTTCTTC.

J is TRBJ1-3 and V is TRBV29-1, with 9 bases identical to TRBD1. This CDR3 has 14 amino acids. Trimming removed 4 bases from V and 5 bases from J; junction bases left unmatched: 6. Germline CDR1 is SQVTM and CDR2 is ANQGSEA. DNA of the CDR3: TGCAGCGTTGCCGGGACAGGGATTCGAAACACCATATATTTT. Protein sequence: CSVAGTGIRNTIYF. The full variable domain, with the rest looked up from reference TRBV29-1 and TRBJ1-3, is SAVISQKPSRDICQRGTSLTIQCQVDSQVTMMFWYRQQPGQSLTLIATANQGSEATYESGFVIDKFPISRPNLTFSTLTVSNMSPEDSSIYLCSVAGTGIRNTIYFGEGSWLTVV.